This T cell receptor beta chain is from a study of patients and donors after allogeneic stem cell transplantation. Via MiXCR, TCRdb re-called the RT-PCR reads, giving one row per CDR3 protein. The sample consists of some 230,000 distinct CDR3 sequences, roughly 14% of them appearing once. Ten or more counts support this clonotype. This CDR3 has 15 amino acids. V was cut by 8 bases and J by 0 bases, with 11 bases left in between. Germline-derived CDR1 and CDR2 are KGHSH and LQKENI. The chain links TRBV18 to TRBJ2-6; D possibly corresponds to TRBD2 (6 bases). Sequenced sample: blood, either unsorted or a sorted T cell fraction (not recorded which). The receptor was isolated from a human donor who was either an allogeneic HSCT recipient or a stem cell or donor lymphocyte infusion donor (not recorded which). It is not recorded whose cells these are; they may come from a transplant donor. The CDR3: CASDGGFSGANVLTF. DNA for the CDR3: TGTGCCAGCGACGGGGGTTTCTCTGGGGCCAACGTCCTGACTTTC. Based on the CDR3 plus reference TRBV18 and TRBJ2-6, the full variable domain is NAGVMQNPRHLVRRRGQEARLRCSPMKGHSHVYWYRQLPEEGLKFMVYLQKENIIDESGMPKERFSAEFPKEGPSILRIQQVVRGDSAAYFCASDGGFSGANVLTFGAGSRLTVL.